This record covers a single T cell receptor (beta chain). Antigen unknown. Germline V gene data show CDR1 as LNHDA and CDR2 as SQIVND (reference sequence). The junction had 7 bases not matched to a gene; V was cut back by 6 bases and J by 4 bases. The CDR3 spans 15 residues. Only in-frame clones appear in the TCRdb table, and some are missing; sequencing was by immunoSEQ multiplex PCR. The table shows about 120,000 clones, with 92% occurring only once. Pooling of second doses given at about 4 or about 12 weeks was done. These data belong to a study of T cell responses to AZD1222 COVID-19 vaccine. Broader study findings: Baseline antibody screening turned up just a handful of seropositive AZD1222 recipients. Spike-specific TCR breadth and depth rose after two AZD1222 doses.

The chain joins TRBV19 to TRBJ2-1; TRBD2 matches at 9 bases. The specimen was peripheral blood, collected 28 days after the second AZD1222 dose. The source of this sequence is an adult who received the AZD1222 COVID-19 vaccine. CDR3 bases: TGTGCCAGTAGCTATATTGCGGGGGGGTACAATGAGCAGTTCTTC. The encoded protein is CASSYIAGGYNEQFF.